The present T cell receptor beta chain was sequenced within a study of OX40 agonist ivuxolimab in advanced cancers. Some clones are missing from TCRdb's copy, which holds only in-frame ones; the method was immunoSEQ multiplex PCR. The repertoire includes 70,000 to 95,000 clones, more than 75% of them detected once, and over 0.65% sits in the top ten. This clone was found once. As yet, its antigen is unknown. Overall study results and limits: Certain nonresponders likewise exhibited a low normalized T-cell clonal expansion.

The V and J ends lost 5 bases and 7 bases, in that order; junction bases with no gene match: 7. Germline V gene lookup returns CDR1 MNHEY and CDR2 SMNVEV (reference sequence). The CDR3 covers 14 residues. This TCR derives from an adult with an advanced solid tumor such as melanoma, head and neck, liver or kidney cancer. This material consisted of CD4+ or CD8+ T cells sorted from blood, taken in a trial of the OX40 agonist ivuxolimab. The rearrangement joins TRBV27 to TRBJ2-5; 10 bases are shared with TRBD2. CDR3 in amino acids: CASSRTSGPGTQYF. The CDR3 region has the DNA TGTGCCAGCAGTCGGACTAGCGGCCCGGGGACCCAGTACTTC.